The 23 T cell receptor beta chains below were found in one sample sequenced in a study of blood T cell repertoires in COVID-19. The repertoire was sequenced with immunoSEQ multiplex PCR; TCRdb's copy has only in-frame clones and lacks some. Of over 100,000 clones detected, about four fifths appear once; the ten largest clones hold around 4.5%. What was sequenced was peripheral blood. Receptor source: a woman in her seventies with acute or convalescent COVID-19.

This chain connects TRBV7-2 to TRBJ2-1, with D maybe TRBD2 (6 bases). Per germline, CDR1 SGHTA and CDR2 FQGNSA. V lost 5 bases, J lost 3 bases, and 14 bases lay in between. CDR3 length equals 15 residues. DNA for the CDR3: TGTGCCAGCAGCCGTTATAGCGGCAACTACAATGAGCAGTTCTTC. Amino acids: CASSRYSGNYNEQFF. The entire variable domain, with the rest obtained from reference TRBV7-2 and TRBJ2-1, is as follows: GAGVSQSPSNKVTEKGKDVELRCDPISGHTALYWYRQSLGQGLEFLIYFQGNSAPDKSGLPSDRFSAERTGGSVSTLTIQRTQQEDSAVYLCASSRYSGNYNEQFFGPGTRLTVL.

This clone was counted only a few times. This rearrangement joins TRBV19 to TRBJ2-4; weak D call: TRBD2 (6 bases). The CDR3 covers 17 residues. V lost 1 base to trimming and J lost 1 base, with 14 bases between them. Germline V gives CDR1 LNHDA, CDR2 SQIVND (reference sequence). The CDR3 DNA is TGTGCCAGTAGTATAGGGTTGGGGAGGAAGGCCAAAAACATTCAGTACTTC. This translates into CASSIGLGRKAKNIQYF.

This sequence joins TRBV5-1 and TRBJ2-3; D gene uncertain. CDR3 length: 14 amino acids. The germline V and J ends were trimmed by 0 bases and 0 bases, with 5 bases remaining between them. Germline V gene data show CDR1 as SGHRS and CDR2 as YFSETQ. CDR3: CASSLGASTDTQYF. The CDR3 DNA sequence: TGCGCCAGCAGCTTGGGCGCTAGCACAGATACGCAGTATTTT.

V and J are TRBV30 and TRBJ1-2; TRBD1 might be the D (5 bases). CDR3 length: 13 residues. Germline loops: CDR1 GTSNPN, CDR2 SVGIG (reference sequence). With 3 bases removed from V and 7 bases from J, the gap between germline ends came to 15 bases. The CDR3 sequence is CAWSLSGVGGYTF. DNA for the CDR3: TGTGCCTGGAGCCTCTCGGGGGTAGGTGGCTACACCTTC.

This clone was seen just once. The V call is TRBV7-9, the J call TRBJ1-4; weak D call: TRBD1 (6 bases). The CDR3 is 17 amino acids. Trimming cost V 6 bases and J 0 bases, with 17 bases left between them. Germline V gene lookup returns CDR1 SEHNR and CDR2 FQNEAQ (reference sequence). The CDR3 DNA is TGTGCCAGCAGTGGTAGGGGGAGCGCCGCAACTAATGAAAAACTGTTTTTT. Translating it yields CASSGRGSAATNEKLFF. Full variable domain (remainder filled in from reference TRBV7-9 and TRBJ1-4): DTGVSQNPRHKITKRGQNVTFRCDPISEHNRLYWYRQTLGQGPEFLTYFQNEAQLEKSRLLSDRFSAERPKGSFSTLEIQRTEQGDSAMYLCASSGRGSAATNEKLFFGSGTQLSVL.

This chain uses TRBV6-2 or TRBV6-3 with TRBJ2-3; D gene ambiguous. V lost 2 bases to trimming and J lost 3 bases, with 9 bases between them. Germline-derived CDR1 and CDR2 are MNHEY and SVGEGT. This CDR3 contains 14 residues. The CDR3 region is CASSYASGTDTQYF. CDR3 in DNA: TGTGCCAGCAGTTACGCCTCCGGGACAGATACGCAGTATTTT.

This chain links TRBV7-8 with TRBJ1-2; 7 bases agree with TRBD1. CDR3 length: 13 residues. With V trimmed by 9 bases and J by 8 bases, 12 bases remained unmatched. Germline V gene lookup returns CDR1 SGHVS and CDR2 FQNEAQ. Here the CDR3 reads CASTGDRAIGYTF. CDR3 DNA sequence: TGTGCCAGTACAGGGGACCGGGCTATCGGCTACACCTTC.

The V and J genes are TRBV7-8 and TRBJ2-5; 11 nucleotides line up with TRBD2. This CDR3 has 15 residues. The trim removed 4 bases at V and 9 bases at J, leaving 10 bases unmatched. Germline-derived CDR1 and CDR2 are SGHVS and FQNEAQ. The CDR3 DNA reads as TGTGCCAGCAGCTCGATGACTAGCGGGGCGGGGGCCCAGTACTTC. Its protein product is CASSSMTSGAGAQYF.

The chain couples TRBV24-1 to TRBJ2-7; no clear D gene. Germline V gene lookup returns CDR1 KGHDR and CDR2 SFDVKD. The CDR3 extends over 14 amino acids. Trimming removed 2 bases at V and 0 bases at J, with 7 bases between. The CDR3 nucleotides read TGTGCCACCAGTGATTCAGGAAGCTCCTACGAGCAGTACGTC. Translation gives CATSDSGSSYEQYV.

The gene calls are TRBV19 and TRBJ1-6, with 7 bases lining up with TRBD1. CDR3 size: 16 residues. The V and J ends lost 6 bases and 0 bases, in that order; junction bases with no gene match: 5. Per germline, CDR1 LNHDA and CDR2 SQIVND (reference sequence). CDR3 DNA sequence: TGTGCCAGTAGCCTGCAGGGGGGCTCCTATAATTCACCCCTCCACTTT. Its protein is CASSLQGGSYNSPLHF.

This clone was recorded a few times. CDR3 region: CASSQAMGADTGELFF. CDR3 DNA sequence: TGTGCCAGCAGCCAAGCGATGGGAGCAGACACCGGGGAGCTGTTTTTT. The chain recombines TRBV3-1 (or the pseudogene TRBV3-2) with TRBJ2-2; a possible D gene is TRBD2 (5 bases). The CDR3 has 16 residues. CDR1 is LGHDT, CDR2 YNNKEL, per germline (reference sequence). V was pared by 1 base and J by 3 bases, with 12 bases between.

The J gene is TRBJ1-3, the V gene TRBV6-5; no clear D gene. Trimming cost V 8 bases and J 0 bases, with 14 bases left between them. This CDR3 is built from 15 residues. From germline, CDR1 is MNHEY and CDR2 SVGAGI. In DNA, the CDR3 is TGTGCCAGCGTATTAATGGGGAGCTCTGGAAACACCATATATTTT. This sequence encodes CASVLMGSSGNTIYF.

This clone was counted between two and nine times. The rearrangement uses TRBV7-2 and TRBJ1-3, with D possibly matching TRBD1 (6 bases). Germline V gene sequence: CDR1 SGHTA, CDR2 FQGNSA. The CDR3 sequence is 16 residues long. The V and J ends lost 5 bases and 0 bases respectively, with 14 bases between them. The CDR3 loop reads CASSPRRQVSGNTIYF. The CDR3 region has the DNA TGTGCCAGCAGCCCAAGGAGACAGGTCTCTGGAAACACCATATATTTT.

V is TRBV15 and J is TRBJ1-5; D is ambiguous. V was cut by 3 bases and J by 6 bases, with 9 bases left in between. Germline CDR1 LNHNV, CDR2 YYDKDF (reference sequence). The length of the CDR3 is 13 residues. For the CDR3, the DNA is TGTGCCACCAGCAGCCGACTGCCTCAGCCCCAGCATTTT. Translation gives CATSSRLPQPQHF.

The CDR3 coding sequence is TGTGCCAGCAGGGAGGGACAGGACTATGGCTACACCTTC. This gives the protein CASREGQDYGYTF. V and J are TRBV7-6 and TRBJ1-2, with 8 bases aligning to TRBD1. The V and J ends lost 6 bases and 3 bases, in that order; junction bases with no gene match: 3. The CDR3 covers 13 residues. Germline V gene lookup returns CDR1 SGHVS and CDR2 FNYEAQ.

The chain couples TRBV7-7 to TRBJ2-5, with 8 bases aligning to TRBD2. With V trimmed by 1 base and J by 5 bases, 6 bases remained unmatched. Germline values: CDR1 SSHAT, CDR2 FNYEAQ (reference sequence). This CDR3 contains 15 residues. DNA of the CDR3: TGTGCCAGCAGCTTAGGTAGCGGGGTAGGGGAGACCCAGTACTTC. Residues: CASSLGSGVGETQYF.

The rearrangement uses TRBV5-1 and TRBJ1-1, with D possibly matching TRBD1 (5 bases). The CDR3 has 16 residues. Trimming left V 3 bases short and J 3 bases short, with 18 bases between. Germline loops: CDR1 SGHRS, CDR2 YFSETQ. The CDR3 DNA is TGCGCCAGCAGCTCCTCACTCAGGGCATCGTACACTGAAGCTTTCTTT. Its protein product is CASSSSLRASYTEAFF. Combining the CDR3 with reference TRBV5-1 and TRBJ1-1 gives the whole variable domain KAGVTQTPRYLIKTRGQQVTLSCSPISGHRSVSWYQQTPGQGLQFLFEYFSETQRNKGNFPGRFSGRQFSNSRSEMNVSTLELGDSALYLCASSSSLRASYTEAFFGQGTRLTVV.

CDR3 nucleotide sequence: TGTGCCAGCAGCTTTACAGCGAACACTGAAGCTTTCTTT. Translation: CASSFTANTEAFF. The chain carries TRBV7-3 and TRBJ1-1; unclear D gene. The CDR3 covers 13 residues. CDR1 SGHTA and CDR2 FQGTGA come from the germline V gene. V dropped 3 bases and J dropped 1 base, with 6 bases sitting between them.

The chain couples TRBV10-2 to TRBJ1-1; 7 bases are a match to TRBD1. From germline, CDR1 is WSHSY and CDR2 SAAADI. V shed 3 bases and J 0 bases; nucleotides not matched to a gene: 1. This CDR3 contains 14 residues. CDR3 sequence (DNA): TGCGCCAGCAGTGAAGGGACAGTGAACACTGAAGCTTTCTTT. This gives the protein CASSEGTVNTEAFF.

This chain joins TRBV18 and TRBJ1-1; TRBD1 agrees at 9 bases. The CDR3 has 16 amino acids. With 5 bases clipped from V and 2 bases from J, the junction kept 9 bases outside the gene matches. Germline lookup yields CDR1 KGHSH and CDR2 LQKENI. The CDR3 reads CASSAKAGQGNTEAFF. The DNA for the CDR3 is TGTGCCAGCTCAGCTAAGGCGGGACAGGGCAACACTGAAGCTTTCTTT.

This chain uses TRBV24-1 with TRBJ2-3; 8 nucleotides match TRBD2. Germline V lookup: CDR1 KGHDR, CDR2 SFDVKD. This CDR3 spans 15 amino acids. Unmatched junction bases numbered 12, after V lost 9 bases and J lost 5 bases. CDR3 region: CATGEVAGHEDTQYF. The DNA of the CDR3 is TGTGCCACCGGGGAAGTAGCGGGGCATGAAGATACGCAGTATTTT.

This sequence joins TRBV6-2 or TRBV6-3 and TRBJ1-1; D remains unclear. Germline CDR1 reads MNHEY; CDR2 reads SVGEGT. V lost 0 bases, J lost 0 bases, and 17 bases lay in between. There are 18 residues in the CDR3. This CDR3 is CASSYSLVGVDLNTEAFF. CDR3 DNA: TGTGCCAGCAGTTACTCCCTGGTCGGGGTTGATTTGAACACTGAAGCTTTCTTT.

This chain uses TRBV9 with TRBJ1-1; D is uncertain. CDR3 length: 13 amino acids. Germline CDR1 SGDLS, CDR2 YYNGEE. V dropped 0 bases and J dropped 4 bases, with 7 bases sitting between them. CDR3 loop: CASSVEPSTEAFF. The CDR3 region has the DNA TGTGCCAGCAGCGTAGAGCCAAGCACTGAAGCTTTCTTT.